Presented here are 14 T cell receptor beta chains from one specimen sequenced in a study of T cell clonality in common variable immunodeficiency. Data came from immunoSEQ multiplex PCR; TCRdb stores just in-frame clones and leaves some out. The sample yields under 65,000 clones, without any singletons. The sequencing input was peripheral blood mononuclear cells. The receptors come from a person between 18 and 69 years old in good health.

This clone has ten or more counts. Read coverage stops 3 residues before the CDR3 terminus; the germline J gene supplies the remainder. The rearrangement joins TRBV7-3 to TRBJ1-5; TRBD1 might be the D (6 bases). The CDR3 length is 17 residues. Germline CDR1 reads SGHTA; CDR2 reads FQGTGA. With 7 bases removed from V and 1 base from J, the gap between germline ends came to 20 bases. The sequenced part of the CDR3 DNA is TGTGCCAGCATCCCGGAGGCGGGGGGCATAAGCAATCAGCCC. Encoded protein: CASIPEAGGISNQP. From start to end, the CDR3 is CASIPEAGGISNQPQHF.

Many counts were recorded for this clone. The CDR3 extends 3 residues past the end of the read, so its final part is completed from the germline J gene. V is TRBV19 and J is TRBJ2-1; TRBD1 matches at 9 bases. This CDR3 has 13 amino acids. CDR1 is LNHDA, CDR2 SQIVND, per germline (reference sequence). After removal of 8 bases from V and 8 bases from J, the junction contained 7 bases not matched to a gene. CDR3 DNA (partial): TGTGCCAGTGGGGGACAGGGTAACGATGAG. Its protein product is CASGGQGNDE. The CDR3 reads in full as CASGGQGNDEQFF.

This clone was seen more than once but under ten times. With the read ending 3 residues before the CDR3 end, the germline J gene is used to fill in that end. This rearrangement joins TRBV5-8 to TRBJ2-5; possibly TRBD1 for D (5 bases). Germline V lookup: CDR1 SGHTS, CDR2 YDEGEE. The V and J ends lost 4 bases and 2 bases respectively, with 15 bases between them. The CDR3 contains 15 residues. The CDR3 region is CASSRPLQGQETQYF. The part of the CDR3 DNA that was read is TGTGCCAGCAGCCGACCGTTGCAGGGACAAGAGACC.

This clone was seen ten or more times. The sequenced fragment ends 3 residues before the CDR3 boundary, so the rest is inferred from the germline J gene. The chain has TRBV12-5 and TRBJ2-7, with a weak D call TRBD1 (5 bases). There are 13 residues in the CDR3. Germline CDR1 and CDR2: LGHNT and FRNRAP. Deletions cut 3 bases from V and 6 bases from J, with 12 bases between. The CDR3 DNA, read in part, is TGTGCTAGTGGTTTTGGACAAGGATCCGAG. As protein: CASGFGQGSE. The complete CDR3 reads CASGFGQGSEQYF.

Many counts were recorded for this clone. The CDR3 goes on 3 residues after the read ends, and that part is filled in from the germline J gene. This chain connects TRBV19 to TRBJ2-2; D gene uncertain. Trimming removed 3 bases from V and 5 bases from J, with 10 bases in between. The CDR3 length is 14 residues. Germline V gene data show CDR1 as LNHDA and CDR2 as SQIVND (reference sequence). CDR3: CASSILGATGELFF. CDR3 DNA, as far as it was read: TGTGCCAGTAGTATTTTGGGCGCGACCGGGGAG.

This clone was counted many times. The read is 3 residues too short to cover the CDR3 end, so that end is filled in from the germline J gene. The genes are TRBV2 and TRBJ2-1; 10 bases line up with TRBD1. Germline trimming cut 0 bases from V and 1 base from J; bases unmatched to any gene: 6. Per germline, CDR1 SNHLY and CDR2 FYNNEI. The CDR3 runs 18 residues. Incomplete CDR3 DNA: TGTGCCAGCAGTGAAGCGGGGACAGGGGCCTATTCCTACAATGAG. It specifies CASSEAGTGAYSYNE. The entire CDR3 reads CASSEAGTGAYSYNEQFF. The full variable domain, completed using reference TRBV2 and TRBJ2-1, is EPEVTQTPSHQVTQMGQEVILRCVPISNHLYFYWYRQILGQKVEFLVSFYNNEISEKSEIFDDQFSVERPDGSNFTLKIRSTKLEDSAMYFCASSEAGTGAYSYNEQFFGPGTRLTVL.

The table lists this clone with many counts. The CDR3 bases that were read are TGCGCCAGCAGTGAGTCGGGGCTTGGGGAA. Its protein is CASSESGLGE. The whole CDR3 protein is CASSESGLGEAFF. This chain links TRBV10-1 with TRBJ1-1; tentatively, D is TRBD1 (5 bases). The read stops 3 residues short of the end of the CDR3; the missing end is completed from the germline J gene. Germline lookup yields CDR1 WNHNN and CDR2 SYGVQD (reference sequence). CDR3 length: 13 amino acids.

This clone has ten or more counts. The read terminates 3 residues ahead of where the CDR3 ends, so the germline J gene completes it. This rearrangement joins TRBV5-1 to TRBJ1-1; 10 bases are shared with TRBD1. V was pared by 3 bases and J by 5 bases, with 1 base of the junction left unmatched. CDR1 and CDR2 from the germline V gene are SGHRS and YFSETQ. CDR3 size: 13 residues. The CDR3 reads CASSWTGGTEAFF. The CDR3 DNA, read in part, is TGCGCCAGCAGCTGGACAGGGGGAACTGAA.

In regard to this clone: The read comes to an end 3 residues before the CDR3 does, leaving the germline J gene to fill in the end. J is TRBJ1-2 and V is TRBV19, with unresolved D. CDR1 and CDR2 (germline): LNHDA, SQIVND (reference sequence). The CDR3 is 13 amino acids. The CDR3 DNA, read in part, is TGTGCCAGTAGTATAGCGGCTAGCAATGAC. It encodes CASSIAASND. The entire CDR3 protein reads CASSIAASNDYTF.

This clone is termed medium-sized. The DNA ends 3 residues before the CDR3 does, and the rest of the CDR3 is filled in from the germline J gene. The V call is TRBV4-2, the J call TRBJ2-7; 9 nucleotides agree with TRBD1. Germline lookup yields CDR1 LGHNA and CDR2 YNFKEQ. This CDR3 has 20 amino acids. The ends lost 4 bases at V and 1 base at J; junction bases unmatched: 20. The CDR3 region is CASSPYYTGGAKHRSYEQYF. The DNA read from the CDR3 is TGTGCCAGCAGCCCCTACTATACAGGGGGCGCAAAACACCGATCCTACGAG.

This clone was counted at least ten times. The read gets to within 3 residues of the CDR3 end, and the germline J gene fills in the rest. This chain connects TRBV5-4 to TRBJ1-2, with no clear D. Trimming removed 0 bases at V and 4 bases at J, with 16 bases between. Germline assignment: CDR1 SGHNT and CDR2 YYREEE (reference sequence). The CDR3 sequence is 16 residues long. CDR3 bases read: TGTGCCAGCAGCTTGGTTGTTGGCAGCGGATCCTATGGC. This gives the protein CASSLVVGSGSYG. In full, the CDR3 is CASSLVVGSGSYGYTF.

This clone was observed many times. The sequence runs out 3 residues before the end of the CDR3; the remainder is reconstructed from the germline J gene. The genes are TRBV4-1 and TRBJ1-4; D gene unclear. CDR3 size: 14 residues. Germline V gene lookup returns CDR1 MGHRA and CDR2 YSYEKL. The covered CDR3 bases are TGCGCCAGCAGCCAGGGTTCGGGTTTAGAAGAA. Protein product: CASSQGSGLEE. The CDR3 in its entirety is CASSQGSGLEELFF.

This clone was seen at least ten times. The read finishes 3 residues shy of the CDR3 end, and the germline J gene is used to complete it. The V gene is TRBV7-3, the J gene TRBJ2-3; D perhaps matches TRBD1 (5 bases). Deletions cut 1 base from V and 0 bases from J, with 11 bases between. Germline lookup yields CDR1 SGHTA and CDR2 FQGTGA. There are 16 residues in the CDR3. Partial CDR3 DNA: TGTGCCAGCAGCTTAAATGGGGCAGGAAGCACAGATACG. It yields the protein CASSLNGAGSTDT. The CDR3 reads in full as CASSLNGAGSTDTQYF.

This clone was picked up many times. The read finishes 3 residues shy of the CDR3 end, and the germline J gene is used to complete it. Other DNA sequences in the same sample also yield this CDR3. The rearrangement links TRBV5-1 to TRBJ2-2; 8 nucleotides match TRBD2. CDR3 length: 16 amino acids. The germline V gene encodes CDR1 SGHRS and CDR2 YFSETQ. The J segment lost 2 bases and the V segment lost 2 bases, leaving 5 bases of the junction unmatched. This CDR3 is CASSFETSVNTGELFF. The DNA read from the CDR3 is TGCGCCAGCAGCTTCGAGACTAGCGTTAACACCGGGGAG.